This TCR beta chain appears in the sequencing data of a study of OX40 agonist ivuxolimab in advanced cancers. About the research overall: Treatment of patients was with ivuxolimab, an agonistic anti-OX40 (CD134) antibody. Study results and caveats: In the 0.1-3.0 mg/kg groups, partial responders showed among the lowest expansion. There were, on average, more expanded clones in CD8+ T cells than in CD4+.

Turning to this clone: Its antigen remains unidentified.

This CDR3 is 15 amino acids long. Trimming removed 3 bases from V and 4 bases from J; junction bases left unmatched: 4. Germline V gives CDR1 MNHEY, CDR2 SMNVEV (reference sequence). Libraries were prepared by immunoSEQ multiplex PCR; TCRdb keeps only in-frame clonotypes and omits some of them. The table includes around 39,000 clones, about 81% detected once. Source: CD4+ or CD8+ T cells sorted from blood, taken in a trial of the OX40 agonist ivuxolimab. The chain has TRBV27 and TRBJ2-1, with TRBD1 matching 9 bases. The TCR originated in an adult with an advanced solid tumor such as melanoma, head and neck, liver or kidney cancer. The CDR3 DNA sequence: TGTGCCAGCAGTTTGCGGGACAGGGTGTACAATGAGCAGTTCTTC. It is translated as CASSLRDRVYNEQFF.